What follows is one T cell receptor beta chain and its context. Its antigen is as yet unknown. Data came from immunoSEQ multiplex PCR; TCRdb stores just in-frame clones and leaves some out. The sample carries roughly 63,000 clones, about nine tenths recorded once. The data stem from a study of OX40 agonist ivuxolimab in advanced cancers. Study-level points and caveats: Blood T cells, both CD4+ and CD8+, expanded clonally by week 6 at 0.1 to 3.0 mg/kg. Averaging showed that CD8+ T cells had more expanded clones than CD4+ did. The authors did not determine the antigen specificity of the expanded peripheral T cells.

This CDR3 is 18 amino acids long. V lost 2 bases to trimming and J lost 3 bases; unmatched junction nucleotides: 12. Germline assignment: CDR1 SGHTA and CDR2 FQGNSA. This clonotype was obtained from an adult with an advanced solid tumor such as melanoma, head and neck, liver or kidney cancer. The chain employs TRBV7-2 and TRBJ2-1, with 8 bases matching TRBD2. The specimen comprised CD4+ or CD8+ T cells sorted from blood, sampled in a trial of the OX40 agonist ivuxolimab. For the CDR3, the DNA is TGTGCCAGCAGCTTAACAGGAGGGCTAGCGGGTTTCTACAATGAGCAGTTCTTC. It translates to CASSLTGGLAGFYNEQFF.